Each of the 23 T cell receptor beta chains below was sequenced from the same sample in a study of kidney transplant recipient with SARS-CoV-2 infection. TCRdb reprocessed the reads via MiXCR and lists one record per CDR3 protein. The table lists 200,000 to 300,000 distinct CDR3 sequences, more than 25% of them singletons. The material was a blood sample, obtained at baseline and between days 110 and 120 from a kidney transplant recipient. All receptors derive from a young adult male patient who had COVID-19 and was a kidney transplant recipient. Certain T cells may be donor cells from the graft.

In regard to this clonotype: A much bigger clone sits one base away, suggesting this may be a read error. CDR3 amino acids: CASNQVGTNSPLHF. The CDR3 nucleotides are TGTGCCAGCAACCAAGTAGGGACTAATTCACCCCTCCACTTT. V is TRBV3-2 and J is TRBJ1-6; the DNA was not used to check the table's D call, TRBD1. TRBV3-2 is listed as a pseudogene. The CDR3 has 14 amino acids.

Ten or more counts support this clonotype. This chain joins TRBV27 and TRBJ1-2; 10 bases agree with TRBD1. This CDR3 region has 15 residues. V gave up 0 bases and J gave up 4 bases; unmatched junction bases: 2. Germline CDR1 and CDR2: MNHEY and SMNVEV (reference sequence). The CDR3 DNA reads TGTGCCAGCAGTTTATCGGGGACAGGGGTCTATGGCTACACCTTC. Protein: CASSLSGTGVYGYTF.

This clonotype was recorded at least ten times. The genes are TRBV12-3 or TRBV12-4 and TRBJ2-2; no clear D. The CDR3 is made up of 14 amino acids. The V end lost 7 bases, the J end lost 0 bases, and 9 bases lay between the germline ends. CDR3 coding DNA: TGTGCCAGCACCCCTCGACCGAACACCGGGGAGCTGTTTTTT. It codes for CASTPRPNTGELFF.

Worth noting for this clonotype: A much larger clone differs by one base, so this may be a read error. V usage is TRBV5-6 and J usage is TRBJ2-5, with 8 bases that match TRBD2. The J call could be wrong; TRBJ2-7 is a better fit for the DNA end. The CDR3 runs to 15 residues. The germline CDR1 and CDR2 sequences are SGHDT and YYEEEE. Here the CDR3 DNA reads TGTGCCAGCATCTTAACAGCGGGAGTTCCCTACGAGCAGTACTTC. This sequence encodes CASILTAGVPYEQYF.

This clonotype was seen ten or more times. V gene TRBV15 combines with J gene TRBJ1-4; D uncertain. CDR3 length equals 12 residues. Deletions cut 3 bases from V and 7 bases from J, with 6 bases between. From germline, CDR1 is LNHNV and CDR2 YYDKDF (reference sequence). CDR3 DNA: TGTGCCACCAGCAGGTTGACTGAAAAACTGTTTTTT. Its protein is CATSRLTEKLFF.

A word on this clonotype: A single base separates this from a much larger clone, so it may be a read error. The chain recombines TRBV10-3 with TRBJ2-2; TRBD1 matches at 8 bases. CDR1 and CDR2 from the germline V gene are ENHRY and SYGVKD. CDR3 length: 14 residues. CDR3 in amino acids: CAIREDRVTGGLFF. The CDR3, as DNA: TGTGCCATCAGAGAGGACAGGGTCACCGGGGGGCTGTTTTTT.

This clonotype has ten or more counts. The V and J genes are TRBV20-1 and TRBJ1-2; 11 bases are a match to TRBD1. V was pared by 1 base and J by 6 bases, with 7 bases of the junction left unmatched. Germline lookup yields CDR1 DFQATT and CDR2 SNEGSKA (reference sequence). The CDR3 consists of 15 residues. This CDR3 reads CSARATGTGGHGYTF. In DNA form, the CDR3 reads TGCAGTGCTAGAGCAACAGGGACAGGGGGGCATGGCTACACCTTC.

In this sample, this clonotype turned up many times. The rearrangement uses TRBV28 and TRBJ1-2, with D possibly matching TRBD1 (6 bases). The germline CDR1 and CDR2 sequences are MDHEN and SYDVKM. The CDR3 runs 12 residues. V lost 6 bases and J lost 4, with 9 bases in between. The CDR3 sequence: CASSGQPYGYTF. CDR3 nucleotides: TGTGCCAGCAGCGGACAGCCCTATGGCTACACCTTC.

To note about this clonotype: With a much larger clone just one base away, this may be a read error. V and J are TRBV11-3 and TRBJ2-4; D possibly uses TRBD1 or TRBD2 (6 bases each). The J call may be mistaken, given a closer DNA end match to TRBJ2-7. The CDR3 is made up of 13 amino acids. The germline CDR1 and CDR2 sequences are SGHNT and YENEEA. In DNA form, the CDR3 reads TGTGCCAGCAGCTTCGGGGGCGCCTACGAGCAGTACTTC. This encodes CASSFGGAYEQYF.

As to this clonotype: The CDR3 carries no conserved terminal phenylalanine or tryptophan, so it likely arises from a read error. This chain connects TRBV20-1 to TRBJ2-1; 11 bases align to TRBD2. The CDR3 consists of 14 residues. V lost 1 base to trimming and J lost 7 bases; unmatched junction nucleotides: 3. Germline lookup yields CDR1 DFQATT and CDR2 SNEGSKA (reference sequence). CDR3 amino acids: CSARGLAGGNEQFS. CDR3 sequence (DNA): TGCAGTGCTAGAGGGCTAGCGGGAGGTAATGAGCAGTTCTCC.

Regarding this clonotype: Given a much more abundant clone one base away, this may be a read error. This chain links TRBV6-5 with TRBJ2-5; 12 nucleotides align to TRBD1. Germline V lookup: CDR1 MNHEY, CDR2 SVGAGI. The CDR3 length is 16 residues. The CDR3 DNA reads TGTACCAGCAGTTACGGGGGACAGGGGGCCCAAGAGACCCAGTACTTC. It specifies CTSSYGGQGAQETQYF.

This clonotype appeared a few times. J is TRBJ2-1 and V is TRBV20-1, with 10 bases identical to TRBD2. V shed 6 bases and J 6 bases; nucleotides not matched to a gene: 14. CDR1 is DFQATT and CDR2 is SNEGSKA in the germline V gene (reference sequence). The CDR3 contains 16 residues. The CDR3 nucleotides read TGCAGTGCCCTCGGGGGCCTAGCGGGAGCCAGCAATGAGCAGTTCTTC. This encodes CSALGGLAGASNEQFF.

This chain links TRBV7-8 with TRBJ2-3; TRBD2 aligns across 7 bases. Per the germline V gene, CDR1 is SGHVS and CDR2 is FQNEAQ. The CDR3 is 18 amino acids. J gave up 0 bases and V 2 bases, and 11 bases lay outside the gene matches. CDR3 sequence reads: CASSLNTGGVTSTDTQYF. In DNA, the CDR3 is TGTGCCAGCAGCTTAAATACGGGGGGTGTGACTAGCACAGATACGCAGTATTTT. Variable domain in full (rest from reference TRBV7-8 and TRBJ2-3): GAGVSQSPRYKVAKRGQDVALRCDPISGHVSLFWYQQALGQGPEFLTYFQNEAQLDKSGLPSDRFFAERPEGSVSTLKIQRTQQEDSAVYLCASSLNTGGVTSTDTQYFGPGTRLTVL.

This clonotype was observed at least ten times. CDR3 sequence: CATRQGSGELFF. The DNA of the CDR3 is TGTGCCACACGACAGGGGAGCGGGGAGCTGTTTTTT. The chain uses TRBV24-1 and TRBJ2-2, with TRBD1 matching 8 bases. Trimming cost V 10 bases and J 7 bases; bases outside gene matches: 4. The CDR3 sequence is 12 residues long. Germline V lookup: CDR1 KGHDR, CDR2 SFDVKD.

This clonotype showed up just a few times. V gene TRBV5-1 combines with J gene TRBJ2-1; 14 bases align to TRBD2. The trim removed 3 bases at V and 6 bases at J, leaving 8 bases unmatched. CDR3 length: 17 amino acids. Germline V gene lookup returns CDR1 SGHRS and CDR2 YFSETQ. The CDR3 DNA is TGCGCCAGCAGCTCGGAACCTGGACTAGCGGGAGGCAATGAGCAGTTCTTC. It specifies CASSSEPGLAGGNEQFF.

The rearrangement uses TRBV12-5 and TRBJ1-2; a possible D gene is TRBD1 (5 bases). Germline CDR1 LGHNT, CDR2 FRNRAP. Trimming stripped 5 bases from V and 4 bases from J, with 23 bases between. CDR3 length: 17 residues. The CDR3 sequence is CASGLRLLQGRTYGYTF. Here the CDR3 DNA reads TGTGCTAGTGGTCTAAGGCTTTTGCAGGGAAGGACCTATGGCTACACCTTC. The full variable domain, in which reference TRBV12-5 and TRBJ1-2 provide the parts outside the CDR3, is DARVTQTPRHKVTEMGQEVTMRCQPILGHNTVFWYRQTMMQGLELLAYFRNRAPLDDSGMPKDRFSAEMPDATLATLKIQPSEPRDSAVYFCASGLRLLQGRTYGYTFGSGTRLTVV.

Concerning this clonotype: This may be a read error, as it is one base from a much larger clone. The CDR3 spells CTSSLFLAGGGEQYF. The CDR3 nucleotides read TGTACCAGCAGTTTATTTCTAGCGGGAGGGGGAGAGCAGTACTTC. The V call is TRBV28, the J call TRBJ2-7, with 12 bases aligning to TRBD2. The CDR3 spans 15 residues. The germline V gene has CDR1 MDHEN and CDR2 SYDVKM.

Comments on this clonotype: One end of the junction is discordant with germline, which a read error may explain. This chain connects TRBV7-6 to TRBJ2-1, with 11 bases that match TRBD1. CDR1 is SGHVS, CDR2 FNYEAQ, per germline. The length of the CDR3 is 18 residues. The CDR3 nucleotides read TGTGCTAGCAGCCTAACTCCGGGACAGGGGGGATCCTACAATGAGCAGTTCTTC. It codes for CASSLTPGQGGSYNEQFF.

On this clonotype itself: A much more abundant neighbour one base away suggests this may be a read error. The chain carries TRBV5-1 and TRBJ2-7; 7 bases fit TRBD2. The CDR3 extends over 14 amino acids. In germline, CDR1 is SGHRS, CDR2 YFSETQ. CDR3 sequence: CASGLELASYEQYF. The CDR3 DNA sequence: TGCGCCAGCGGCTTGGAACTAGCGTCCTACGAGCAGTACTTC.

As to this clonotype: Being one base from a much bigger clone, this may be a read error. J is TRBJ2-1 and V is TRBV12-3 or TRBV12-4, with D maybe TRBD1 (5 bases). This CDR3 spans 16 amino acids. Trimming stripped 6 bases from V and 12 bases from J, with 27 bases between. The CDR3 coding sequence is TGTGCCAGCAGCCCTTTGGGGCAGGCTTCCTCATGGGGGCAGTTCTTC. Translated: CASSPLGQASSWGQFF.

With regard to this clonotype: A much larger clone differs by one base, so this may be a read error. The gene calls are TRBV7-9 and TRBJ2-7; 9 bases map to TRBD1. The CDR3 is 14 amino acids. CDR1 is SEHNR and CDR2 is FQNEAQ in the germline V gene (reference sequence). V was clipped by 7 bases and J by 6 bases; unmatched bases: 10. In nucleotides, the CDR3 is TGTGCCAGCAACCAAGGGACAGGGTCGGGCGAGCAGTACTTC. Protein sequence: CASNQGTGSGEQYF.

This clonotype has only one observation. It may be a read error: a sequence one base away is much more abundant. The chain recombines TRBV20-1 with TRBJ1-2, with 11 nucleotides matching TRBD1. The J call may be mistaken, given a closer DNA end match to TRBJ2-7. The CDR3 extends over 15 amino acids. Germline V gene data show CDR1 as DFQATT and CDR2 as SNEGSKA (reference sequence). This chain's CDR3 is CSARNLDRGLYEQYF. As DNA, the CDR3 is TGCAGTGCTAGAAATTTGGACAGGGGGCTCTACGAGCAGTACTTC.

This clonotype was seen a handful of times. The V call is TRBV4-2, the J call TRBJ1-2, with unresolved D. Germline values: CDR1 LGHNA, CDR2 YNFKEQ. Trimming took 4 bases from V and 4 from J, leaving 22 bases between them. This CDR3 is built from 17 residues. CDR3 coding DNA: TGTGCCAGCAGCCTCATGTTCAAAGGTCGAAAGACCTATGGCTACACCTTC. Its protein product is CASSLMFKGRKTYGYTF.